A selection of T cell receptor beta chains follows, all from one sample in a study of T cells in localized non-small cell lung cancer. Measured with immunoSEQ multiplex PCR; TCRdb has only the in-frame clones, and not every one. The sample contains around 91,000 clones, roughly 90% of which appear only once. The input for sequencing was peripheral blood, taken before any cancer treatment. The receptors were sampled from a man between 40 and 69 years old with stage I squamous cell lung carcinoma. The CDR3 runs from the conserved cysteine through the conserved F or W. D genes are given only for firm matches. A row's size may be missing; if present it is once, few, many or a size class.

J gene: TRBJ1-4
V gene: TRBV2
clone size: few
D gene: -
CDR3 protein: CASSEVAANEKLFF
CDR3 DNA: TGTGCCAGCAGTGAAGTCGCGGCTAATGAAAAACTGTTTTTT

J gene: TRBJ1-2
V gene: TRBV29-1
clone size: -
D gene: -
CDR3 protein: CSVEGRGVSYGYTF
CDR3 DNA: TGCAGCGTTGAAGGCCGGGGGGTTTCCTATGGCTACACCTTC

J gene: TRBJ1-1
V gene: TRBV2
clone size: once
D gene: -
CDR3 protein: CASSDRSGNTEAFF
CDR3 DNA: TGTGCCAGCAGTGATCGGAGCGGGAACACTGAAGCTTTCTTT

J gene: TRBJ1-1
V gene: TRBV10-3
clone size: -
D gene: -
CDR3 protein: CAIGGSTEAFF
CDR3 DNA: TGTGCCATCGGGGGGAGCACTGAAGCTTTCTTT

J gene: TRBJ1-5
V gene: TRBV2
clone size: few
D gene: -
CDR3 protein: CASSGGAAGIDF
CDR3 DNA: TGTGCCAGCAGTGGGGGTGCGGCAGGGATCGATTTT

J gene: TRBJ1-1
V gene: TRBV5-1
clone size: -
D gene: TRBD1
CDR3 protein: CASSPRTGGNTEAFF
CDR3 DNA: TGCGCCAGCAGCCCAAGGACAGGGGGGAACACTGAAGCTTTCTTT

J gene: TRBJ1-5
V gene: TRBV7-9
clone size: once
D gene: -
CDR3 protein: CASSLATASGNQPQHF
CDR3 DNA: TGTGCCAGCAGCTTAGCCACAGCATCGGGCAATCAGCCCCAGCATTTT

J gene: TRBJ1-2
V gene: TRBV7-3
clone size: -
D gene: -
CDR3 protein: CASSPAGNYGYTF
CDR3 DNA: TGTGCCAGCAGCCCCGCTGGTAACTATGGCTACACCTTC

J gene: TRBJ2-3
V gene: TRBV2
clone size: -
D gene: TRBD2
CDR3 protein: CASSGRGGGTDTQYF
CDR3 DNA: TGTGCCAGCAGTGGGCGGGGGGGCGGCACAGATACGCAGTATTTT

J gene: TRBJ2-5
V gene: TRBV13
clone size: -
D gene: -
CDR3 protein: CASSLGLKQETQYF
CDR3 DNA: TGTGCCAGCAGCCTAGGACTGAAACAAGAGACCCAGTACTTC

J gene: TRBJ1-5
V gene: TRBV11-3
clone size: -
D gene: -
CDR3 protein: CASSLVQGTSVGGQPQHF
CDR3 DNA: TGTGCCAGCAGCTTAGTCCAAGGTACTAGCGTTGGGGGGCAGCCCCAGCATTTT

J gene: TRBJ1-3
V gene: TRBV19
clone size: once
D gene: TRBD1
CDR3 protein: CASRAGTGIWSGNTIYF
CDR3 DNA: TGTGCCAGTCGGGCCGGGACAGGGATATGGTCTGGAAACACCATATATTTT

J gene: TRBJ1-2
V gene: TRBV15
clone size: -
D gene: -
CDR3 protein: CATSRDRRVGYGYTF
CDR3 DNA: TGTGCCACCAGCAGAGATCGCAGGGTTGGCTATGGCTACACCTTC

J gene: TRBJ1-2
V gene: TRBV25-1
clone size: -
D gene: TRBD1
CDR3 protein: CASSDSGTGKDGYTF
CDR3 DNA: TGTGCCAGCAGTGATTCCGGGACAGGGAAAGATGGCTACACCTTC

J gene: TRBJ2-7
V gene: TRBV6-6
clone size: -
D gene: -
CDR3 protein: CASSSQGGSYEQYF
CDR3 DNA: TGTGCCAGCAGTTCGCAGGGAGGTAGCTACGAGCAGTACTTC

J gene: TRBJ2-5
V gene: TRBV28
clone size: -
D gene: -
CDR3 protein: CASTDSGMGRETQYF
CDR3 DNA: TGTGCCAGCACCGATTCAGGGATGGGTAGAGAGACCCAGTACTTC

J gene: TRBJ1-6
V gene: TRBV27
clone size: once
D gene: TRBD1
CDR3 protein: CASSMTRDRGGRHNSPLHF
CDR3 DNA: TGTGCCAGCAGTATGACGAGGGACAGGGGGGGTCGGCATAATTCACCCCTCCACTTT

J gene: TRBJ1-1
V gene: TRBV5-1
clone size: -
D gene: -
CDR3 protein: CASSLNPQGLNTEAFF
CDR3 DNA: TGCGCCAGCAGCCTCAACCCTCAGGGCCTGAACACTGAAGCTTTCTTT

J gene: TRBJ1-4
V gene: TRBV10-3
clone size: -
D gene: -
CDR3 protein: CAISDPGGRGDEKLFF
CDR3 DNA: TGTGCCATCAGTGACCCCGGTGGCAGAGGTGATGAAAAACTGTTTTTT

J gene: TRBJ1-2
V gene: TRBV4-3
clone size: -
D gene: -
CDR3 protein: CASSQEIGKDYGYTF
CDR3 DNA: TGCGCCAGCAGCCAAGAGATAGGGAAGGACTATGGCTACACCTTC

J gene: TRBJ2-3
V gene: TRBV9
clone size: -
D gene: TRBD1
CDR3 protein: CASSVRTGPTYLSTDTQYF
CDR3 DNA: TGTGCCAGCAGCGTCCGGACAGGGCCGACCTATCTGAGCACAGATACGCAGTATTTT

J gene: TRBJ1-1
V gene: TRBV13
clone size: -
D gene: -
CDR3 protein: CASSPKGWNEAFF
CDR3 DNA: TGTGCCAGCAGCCCGAAGGGGTGGAATGAAGCTTTCTTT

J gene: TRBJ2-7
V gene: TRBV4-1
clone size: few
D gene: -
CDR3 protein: CASSQDRNSISEQYF
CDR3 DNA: TGCGCCAGCAGCCAAGATAGGAACAGTATAAGCGAGCAGTACTTC

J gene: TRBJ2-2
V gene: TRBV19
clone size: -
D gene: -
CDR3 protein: CASSIASWSGELFF
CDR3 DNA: TGTGCCAGTAGTATAGCTTCTTGGTCCGGGGAGCTGTTTTTT